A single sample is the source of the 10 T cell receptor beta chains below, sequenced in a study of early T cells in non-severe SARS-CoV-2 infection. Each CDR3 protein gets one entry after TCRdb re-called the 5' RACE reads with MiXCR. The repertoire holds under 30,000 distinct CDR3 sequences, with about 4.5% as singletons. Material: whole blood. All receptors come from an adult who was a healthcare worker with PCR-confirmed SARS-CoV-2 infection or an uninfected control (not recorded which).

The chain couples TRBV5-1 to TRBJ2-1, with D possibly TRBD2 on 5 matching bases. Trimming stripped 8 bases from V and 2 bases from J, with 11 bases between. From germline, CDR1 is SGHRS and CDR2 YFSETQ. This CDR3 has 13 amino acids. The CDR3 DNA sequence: TGCGCCAGTAACCGGGATACCTACAATGAGCAGTTCTTC. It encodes CASNRDTYNEQFF.

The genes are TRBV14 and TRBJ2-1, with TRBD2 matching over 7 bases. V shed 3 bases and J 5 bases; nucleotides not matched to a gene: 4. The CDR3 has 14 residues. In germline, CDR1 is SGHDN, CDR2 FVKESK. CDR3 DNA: TGTGCCAGCAGCCACCTCGGACTAGACAATGAGCAGTTCTTC. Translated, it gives CASSHLGLDNEQFF.

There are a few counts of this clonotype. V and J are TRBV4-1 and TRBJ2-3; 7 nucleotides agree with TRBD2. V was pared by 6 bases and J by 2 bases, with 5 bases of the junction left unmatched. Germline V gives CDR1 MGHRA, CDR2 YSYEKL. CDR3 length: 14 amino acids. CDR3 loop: CASRTRGSTDTQYF. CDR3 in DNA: TGCGCCAGCAGGACGCGGGGGTCCACAGATACGCAGTATTTT.

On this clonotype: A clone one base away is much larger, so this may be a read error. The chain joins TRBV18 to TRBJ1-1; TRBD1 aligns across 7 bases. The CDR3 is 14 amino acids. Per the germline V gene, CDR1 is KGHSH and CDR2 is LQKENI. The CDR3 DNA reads TGTGTCAGCTCACCACAGGGGCCGAACACTGAAGCTTTCTTT. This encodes CVSSPQGPNTEAFF.

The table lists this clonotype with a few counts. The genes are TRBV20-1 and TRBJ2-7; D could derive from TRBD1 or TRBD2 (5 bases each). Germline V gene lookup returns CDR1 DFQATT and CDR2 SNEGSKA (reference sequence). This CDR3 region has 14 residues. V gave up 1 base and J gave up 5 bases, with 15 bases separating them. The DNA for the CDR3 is TGCAGTGCTAGAGGGGGACCAAGACCGGACGAGCAGTACTTC. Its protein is CSARGGPRPDEQYF.

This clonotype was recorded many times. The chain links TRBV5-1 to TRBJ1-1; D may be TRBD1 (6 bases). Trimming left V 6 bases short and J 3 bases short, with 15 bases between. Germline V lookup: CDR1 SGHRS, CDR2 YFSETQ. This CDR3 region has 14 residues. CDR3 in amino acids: CASNTQGGDTEAFF. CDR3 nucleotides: TGCGCCAGCAACACGCAAGGGGGAGACACTGAAGCTTTCTTT. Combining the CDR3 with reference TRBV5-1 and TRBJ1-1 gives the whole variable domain KAGVTQTPRYLIKTRGQQVTLSCSPISGHRSVSWYQQTPGQGLQFLFEYFSETQRNKGNFPGRFSGRQFSNSRSEMNVSTLELGDSALYLCASNTQGGDTEAFFGQGTRLTVV.

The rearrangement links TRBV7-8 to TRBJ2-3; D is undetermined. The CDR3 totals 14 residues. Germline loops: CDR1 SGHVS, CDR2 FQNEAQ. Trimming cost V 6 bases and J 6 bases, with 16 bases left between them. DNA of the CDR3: TGTGCCAGCAGGGTAATGTTGTTAACCGATACGCAGTATTTT. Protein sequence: CASRVMLLTDTQYF.

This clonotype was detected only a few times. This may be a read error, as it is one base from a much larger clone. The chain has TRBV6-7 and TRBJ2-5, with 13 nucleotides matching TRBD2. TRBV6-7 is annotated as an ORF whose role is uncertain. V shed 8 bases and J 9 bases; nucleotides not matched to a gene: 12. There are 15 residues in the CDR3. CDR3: CASPTTSGGLGAQYF. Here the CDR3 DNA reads TGTGCCAGCCCTACGACTAGCGGGGGGCTTGGGGCCCAGTACTTC.

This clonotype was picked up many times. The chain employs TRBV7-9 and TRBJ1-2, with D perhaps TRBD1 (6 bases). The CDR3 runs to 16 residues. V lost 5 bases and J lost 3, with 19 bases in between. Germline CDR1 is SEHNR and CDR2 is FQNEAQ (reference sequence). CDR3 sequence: CASSRPDRRVYYGYTF. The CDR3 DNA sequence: TGTGCCAGCAGCCGGCCCGACAGGAGAGTATACTATGGCTACACCTTC. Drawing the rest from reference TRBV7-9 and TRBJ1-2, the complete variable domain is DTGVSQNPRHKITKRGQNVTFRCDPISEHNRLYWYRQTLGQGPEFLTYFQNEAQLEKSRLLSDRFSAERPKGSFSTLEIQRTEQGDSAMYLCASSRPDRRVYYGYTFGSGTRLTVV.

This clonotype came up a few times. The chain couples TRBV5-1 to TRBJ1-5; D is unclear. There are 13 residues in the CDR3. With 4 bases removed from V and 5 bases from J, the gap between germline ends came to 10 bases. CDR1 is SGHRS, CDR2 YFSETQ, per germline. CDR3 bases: TGCGCCAGCAGCCAAACCCCTCATCAGCCCCAGCATTTT. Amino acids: CASSQTPHQPQHF.